Described below is a single T cell receptor beta chain sequence and its context. Its antigen is as yet unknown. This specimen comes from a study of T cell responses to AZD1222 COVID-19 vaccine. Overall study: Pooled together were second doses at about 4 or about 12 weeks. General study points: At baseline, seropositivity was found in only a handful of AZD1222 recipients. Sampling captured repertoires only after the peak T cell response.

The data were produced by immunoSEQ multiplex PCR, yet TCRdb's version contains in-frame clones alone and is incomplete. The sample records some 100,000 clones, 85% to 95% being singletons. V gave up 2 bases and J gave up 8 bases, with 7 bases separating them. The CDR3 is 13 residues long. Germline V gene lookup returns CDR1 SGHTA and CDR2 FQGTGA. The rearrangement links TRBV7-3 to TRBJ1-6; D is undetermined. The TCR originated in an adult in good health. This material consisted of peripheral blood, taken on day 0 of AZD1222 vaccination. CDR3 loop: CASSLERDSPLHF. CDR3 nucleotides: TGTGCCAGCAGCTTAGAGAGAGATTCACCCCTCCACTTT.